Shown below are 14 T cell receptor beta chains from a single sample sequenced in a study of identical twins. Using its own MiXCR run on the 5' RACE reads, TCRdb lists one record per CDR3 protein. The table includes 690,000 or so distinct CDR3 sequences, around 6% detected once. The sample was naive T cells sorted from blood. The source of these receptors is a man younger than 35 in good health.

The chain combines TRBV4-1 with TRBJ2-1, with D hard to call. The V gene lost 0 bases and the J gene lost 8 bases, with 2 bases spanning the gap. Germline assignment: CDR1 MGHRA and CDR2 YSYEKL. The CDR3 extends over 11 amino acids. The CDR3 DNA reads TGCGCCAGCAGCCAAGACGATGAGCAGTTCTTC. This encodes CASSQDDEQFF.

This clonotype was recorded many times. V gene TRBV5-1 combines with J gene TRBJ2-1, with D possibly being TRBD1 (6 bases). V was pared by 5 bases and J by 0 bases, with 15 bases between. The length of the CDR3 is 16 residues. Germline V gene lookup returns CDR1 SGHRS and CDR2 YFSETQ. CDR3 in amino acids: CASSPDRISSYNEQFF. The CDR3 DNA follows: TGCGCCAGCAGTCCGGACAGAATTAGCTCCTACAATGAGCAGTTCTTC.

This clonotype showed up many times. The rearrangement links TRBV11-2 to TRBJ2-7, with 7 positions matching TRBD1. Unmatched junction bases numbered 11, after V lost 1 base and J lost 11 bases. Looked up from germline, CDR1 is SGHAT and CDR2 is FQNNGV. This CDR3 is built from 14 residues. The CDR3 loop is CASSLGRHRGSEYV. DNA of the CDR3: TGTGCCAGCAGCTTAGGCCGCCACAGGGGTTCGGAGTACGTC.

Notes on this clonotype: Mismatch with germline at one junction end may stem from a read error. The rearrangement uses TRBV6-1 and TRBJ2-1, with 11 bases fitting TRBD1. Germline-derived CDR1 and CDR2 are MNHNS and SASEGT. CDR3 length: 14 amino acids. CDR3 in amino acids: CASSTRDRGNDQFF. The DNA for the CDR3 is TGTGCCAGCAGTACCCGGGACAGGGGGAATGATCAGTTCTTC.

There are a few counts of this clonotype. The rearrangement joins TRBV24-1 to TRBJ2-3; 13 bases are a match to TRBD2. With 5 bases clipped from V and 3 bases from J, the junction kept 1 base outside the gene matches. The germline gives CDR1 KGHDR, CDR2 SFDVKD. The CDR3 is 15 residues long. The DNA for the CDR3 is TGTGCCACCAGTGGGACTAGCGGGAGAACAGATACGCAGTATTTT. Amino acids: CATSGTSGRTDTQYF.

This clonotype came up many times. The V call is TRBV11-3, the J call TRBJ1-3; no clear D. The CDR3 loop spans 14 amino acids. V gave up 6 bases and J gave up 6 bases, with 15 bases separating them. Germline CDR1 and CDR2: SGHNT and YENEEA. CDR3 sequence: CASRRVAVENTIYF. The CDR3 DNA is TGTGCCAGCAGGCGGGTGGCAGTCGAAAACACCATATATTTT.

The chain couples TRBV20-1 to TRBJ2-3; 12 nucleotides line up with TRBD2. Germline V lookup: CDR1 DFQATT, CDR2 SNEGSKA (reference sequence). The length of the CDR3 is 17 residues. V trimming: 3 bases; J trimming: 6 bases; junction bases outside the gene matches: 13. The CDR3 region is CSASEGLAGGPLDTQYF. The DNA for the CDR3 is TGCAGTGCTAGCGAAGGGCTAGCGGGAGGGCCTTTGGATACGCAGTATTTT.

J is TRBJ2-1 and V is TRBV2; 7 bases are shared with TRBD1. Looked up from germline, CDR1 is SNHLY and CDR2 is FYNNEI. The CDR3 is made up of 18 amino acids. V shed 10 bases, J shed 5 bases, and the junction held 23 bases outside the gene matches. Here the CDR3 reads CATTTTGFSSVTDNEQFF. CDR3 DNA sequence: TGTGCCACAACGACGACAGGGTTCTCGTCGGTGACCGACAATGAGCAGTTCTTC.

The V call is TRBV25-1, the J call TRBJ2-1; D uncertain. Germline V CDR1 and CDR2: MGHDK, SYGVNS. Deletions cut 1 base from V and 2 bases from J, with 9 bases between. The CDR3 extends over 15 amino acids. CDR3 protein: CASSEFGVAYNEQFF. In nucleotides, the CDR3 is TGTGCCAGCAGTGAATTTGGGGTAGCCTACAATGAGCAGTTCTTC.

The V gene is TRBV12-3 or TRBV12-4, the J gene TRBJ1-2; 7 nucleotides agree with TRBD1. V lost 5 bases, J lost 4 bases, and 7 bases stayed unmatched. This CDR3 has 14 residues. CDR3 in amino acids: CASSDHRGGYGYTF. The DNA for the CDR3 is TGTGCCAGCAGTGACCACAGGGGCGGCTATGGCTACACCTTC.

This chain connects TRBV11-2 to TRBJ2-3, with D hard to call. V lost 1 base and J 4 bases, leaving 12 bases between the germline ends. Per the germline V gene, CDR1 is SGHAT and CDR2 is FQNNGV. This CDR3 has 15 amino acids. CDR3 sequence (DNA): TGTGCCAGCAGCTTAGCGAGGAGTAGCCCAGATACGCAGTATTTT. This encodes CASSLARSSPDTQYF.

The sample holds many counts of this clonotype. This sequence joins TRBV20-1 and TRBJ2-2, with TRBD2 identical over 8 bases. Losses at the gene ends were 6 bases for V and 7 bases for J; bases not matched to a gene: 7. From germline, CDR1 is DFQATT and CDR2 SNEGSKA (reference sequence). The CDR3 length is 13 residues. In DNA form, the CDR3 reads TGCAGTGCGAGACTAGCGCGCGACGGGGAGCTGTTTTTT. It translates to CSARLARDGELFF.

This clonotype has more than one count but fewer than ten. J is TRBJ2-7 and V is TRBV7-9; D is perhaps TRBD1 or TRBD2 (5 bases each). The germline gives CDR1 SEHNR, CDR2 FQNEAQ (reference sequence). There are 13 residues in the CDR3. Trimming shortened V by 7 bases and J by 4 bases, and 14 bases separated the two germline ends. The CDR3, as DNA: TGTGCCAGCATCCCGCAGGGACGGTACGAGCAGTACTTC. Amino acids: CASIPQGRYEQYF.

This clonotype has a count of ten or more. V is TRBV20-1 and J is TRBJ2-3, with D unclear. This CDR3 has 15 amino acids. Germline CDR1 DFQATT, CDR2 SNEGSKA (reference sequence). Trimming shortened V by 0 bases and J by 3 bases, and 13 bases separated the two germline ends. The CDR3 protein is CSARDRARSTDTQYF. CDR3 nucleotides: TGCAGTGCTAGAGATAGAGCTAGGAGTACAGATACGCAGTATTTT.